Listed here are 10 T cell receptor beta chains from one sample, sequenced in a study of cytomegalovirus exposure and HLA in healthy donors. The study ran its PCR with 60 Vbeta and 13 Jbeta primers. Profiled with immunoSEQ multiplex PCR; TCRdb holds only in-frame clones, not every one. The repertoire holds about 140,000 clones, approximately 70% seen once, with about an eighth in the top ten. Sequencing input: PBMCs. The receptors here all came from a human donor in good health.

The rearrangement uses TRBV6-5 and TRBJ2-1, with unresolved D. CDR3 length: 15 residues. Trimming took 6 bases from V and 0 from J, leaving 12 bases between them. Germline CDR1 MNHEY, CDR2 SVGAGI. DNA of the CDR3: TGTGCCAGCAGCCACCGACGGAGCTCCTACAATGAGCAGTTCTTC. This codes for CASSHRRSSYNEQFF.

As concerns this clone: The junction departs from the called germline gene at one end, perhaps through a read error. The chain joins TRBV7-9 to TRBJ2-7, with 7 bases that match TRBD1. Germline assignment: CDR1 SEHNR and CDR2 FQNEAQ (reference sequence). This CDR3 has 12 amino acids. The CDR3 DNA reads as TGTTCCAGCAGTTACAGGGGCTACGAGCAGTACTTC. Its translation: CSSSYRGYEQYF.

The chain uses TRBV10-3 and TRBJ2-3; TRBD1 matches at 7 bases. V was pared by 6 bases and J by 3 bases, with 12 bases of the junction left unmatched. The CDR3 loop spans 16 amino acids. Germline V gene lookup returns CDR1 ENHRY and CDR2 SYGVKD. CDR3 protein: CAIRGQYGLGTDTQYF. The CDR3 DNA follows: TGTGCCATCAGGGGACAGTATGGGTTGGGAACAGATACGCAGTATTTT.

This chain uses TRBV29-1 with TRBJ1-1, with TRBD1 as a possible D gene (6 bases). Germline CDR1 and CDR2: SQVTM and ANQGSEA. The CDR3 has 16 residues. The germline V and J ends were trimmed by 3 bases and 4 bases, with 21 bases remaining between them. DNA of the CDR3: TGCAGCGTTGATTGGGTAGGGGGGGAAGGTGGCACTGAAGCTTTCTTT. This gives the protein CSVDWVGGEGGTEAFF.

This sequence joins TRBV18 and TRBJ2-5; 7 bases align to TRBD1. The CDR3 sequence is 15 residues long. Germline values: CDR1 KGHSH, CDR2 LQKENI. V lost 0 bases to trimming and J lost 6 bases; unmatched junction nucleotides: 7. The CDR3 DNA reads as TGTGCCAGCTCACCACCGTCAGGGGGAGACAAGACCCAGTACTTC. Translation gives CASSPPSGGDKTQYF. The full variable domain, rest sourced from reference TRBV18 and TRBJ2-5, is NAGVMQNPRHLVRRRGQEARLRCSPMKGHSHVYWYRQLPEEGLKFMVYLQKENIIDESGMPKERFSAEFPKEGPSILRIQQVVRGDSAAYFCASSPPSGGDKTQYFGPGTRLLVL.

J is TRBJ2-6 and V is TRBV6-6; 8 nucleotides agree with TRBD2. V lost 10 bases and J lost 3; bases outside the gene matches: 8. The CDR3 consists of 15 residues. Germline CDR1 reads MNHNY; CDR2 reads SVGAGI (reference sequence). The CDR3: CATGRGGGGANVLTF. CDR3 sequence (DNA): TGTGCCACCGGACGGGGGGGTGGTGGGGCCAACGTCCTGACTTTC.

The CDR3 protein is CASSPPDTNTEAFF. CDR3 bases: TGTGCCAGCAGCCCTCCGGACACAAACACTGAAGCTTTCTTT. The chain has TRBV7-9 and TRBJ1-1, with D possibly matching TRBD1 (5 bases). This CDR3 spans 14 amino acids. Trimming cost V 5 bases and J 2 bases, with 12 bases left between them. Germline V gives CDR1 SEHNR, CDR2 FQNEAQ (reference sequence).

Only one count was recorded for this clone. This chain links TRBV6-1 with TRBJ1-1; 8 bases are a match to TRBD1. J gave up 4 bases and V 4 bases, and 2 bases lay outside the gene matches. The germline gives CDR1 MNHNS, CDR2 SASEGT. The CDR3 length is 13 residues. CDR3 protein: CASSAGGGTEAFF. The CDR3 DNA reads TGTGCCAGCAGTGCAGGGGGCGGCACTGAAGCTTTCTTT.

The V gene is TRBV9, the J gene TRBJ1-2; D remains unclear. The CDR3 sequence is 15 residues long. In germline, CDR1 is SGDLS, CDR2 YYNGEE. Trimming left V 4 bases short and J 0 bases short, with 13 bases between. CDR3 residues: CASSSGGGTNYGYTF. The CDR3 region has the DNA TGTGCCAGCAGCTCAGGTGGAGGGACTAACTATGGCTACACCTTC.

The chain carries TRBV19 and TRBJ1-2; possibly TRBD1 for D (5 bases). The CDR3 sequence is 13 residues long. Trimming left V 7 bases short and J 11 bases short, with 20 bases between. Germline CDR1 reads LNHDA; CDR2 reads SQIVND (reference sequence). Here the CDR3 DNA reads TGTGCCAGTACGGGGGGATTCACTATGAGGTACACCTTC. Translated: CASTGGFTMRYTF. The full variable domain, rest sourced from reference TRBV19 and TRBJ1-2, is DGGITQSPKYLFRKEGQNVTLSCEQNLNHDAMYWYRQDPGQGLRLIYYSQIVNDFQKGDIAEGYSVSREKKESFPLTVTSAQKNPTAFYLCASTGGFTMRYTFGSGTRLTVV.